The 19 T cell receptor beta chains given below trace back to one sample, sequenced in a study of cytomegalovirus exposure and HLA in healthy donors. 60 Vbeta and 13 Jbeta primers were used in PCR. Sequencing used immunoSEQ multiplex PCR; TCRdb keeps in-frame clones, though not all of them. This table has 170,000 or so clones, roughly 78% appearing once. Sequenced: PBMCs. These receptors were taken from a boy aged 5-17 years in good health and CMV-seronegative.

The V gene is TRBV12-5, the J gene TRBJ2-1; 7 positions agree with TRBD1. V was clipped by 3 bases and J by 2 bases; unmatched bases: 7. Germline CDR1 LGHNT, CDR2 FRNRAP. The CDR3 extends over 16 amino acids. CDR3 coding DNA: TGTGCTAGTGGTTTCTCCTCAGGGGGTACCTACAATGAGCAGTTCTTC. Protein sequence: CASGFSSGGTYNEQFF.

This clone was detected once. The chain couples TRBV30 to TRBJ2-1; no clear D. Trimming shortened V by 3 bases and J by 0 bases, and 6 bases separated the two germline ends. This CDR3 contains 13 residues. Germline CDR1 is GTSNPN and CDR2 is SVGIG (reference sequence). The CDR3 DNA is TGTGCCTGGAGGGAGAACTCCTACAATGAGCAGTTCTTC. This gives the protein CAWRENSYNEQFF.

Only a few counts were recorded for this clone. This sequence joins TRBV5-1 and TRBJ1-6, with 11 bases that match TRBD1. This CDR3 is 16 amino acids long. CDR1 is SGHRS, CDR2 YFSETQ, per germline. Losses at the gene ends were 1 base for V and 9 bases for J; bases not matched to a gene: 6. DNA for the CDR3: TGCGCCAGCAGCTTGACCGGGACAGGGGGAATTTCACCCCTCCACTTT. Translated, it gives CASSLTGTGGISPLHF.

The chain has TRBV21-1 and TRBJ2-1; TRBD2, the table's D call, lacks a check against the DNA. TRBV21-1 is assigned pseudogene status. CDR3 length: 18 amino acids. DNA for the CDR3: TGTGCCAGCAGCGGAAGAGCCGGGACTCAGGCGGGTCACAATGAGCAGTTCTTC. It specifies CASSGRAGTQAGHNEQFF.

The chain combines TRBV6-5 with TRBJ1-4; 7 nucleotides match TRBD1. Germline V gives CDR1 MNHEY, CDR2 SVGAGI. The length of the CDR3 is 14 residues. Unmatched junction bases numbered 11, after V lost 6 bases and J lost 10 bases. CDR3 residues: CASSLDREVAKLFF. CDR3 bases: TGTGCCAGCAGCCTCGACAGGGAAGTGGCAAAACTGTTTTTT.

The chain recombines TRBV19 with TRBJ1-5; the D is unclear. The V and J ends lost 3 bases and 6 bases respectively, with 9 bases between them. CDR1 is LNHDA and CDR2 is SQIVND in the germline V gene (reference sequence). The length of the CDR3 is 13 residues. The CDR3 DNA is TGTGCCAGTAGTATGTCCAGGCGTCAGCCCCAGCATTTT. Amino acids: CASSMSRRQPQHF.

This CDR3 is CASSPGFADTQYF. For the CDR3, the DNA is TGTGCCAGCAGCCCAGGATTCGCCGATACGCAGTATTTT. The chain couples TRBV2 to TRBJ2-3; D remains unclear. The CDR3 length is 13 residues. From germline, CDR1 is SNHLY and CDR2 FYNNEI. V was trimmed by 6 bases and J by 6 bases, leaving 13 bases between them.

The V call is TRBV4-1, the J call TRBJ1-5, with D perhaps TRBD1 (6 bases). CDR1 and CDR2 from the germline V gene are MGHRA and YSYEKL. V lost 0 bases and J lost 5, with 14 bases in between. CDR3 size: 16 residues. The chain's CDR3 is CASSQEGQGNHQPQHF. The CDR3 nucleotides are TGCGCCAGCAGCCAAGAGGGGCAGGGGAATCATCAGCCCCAGCATTTT.

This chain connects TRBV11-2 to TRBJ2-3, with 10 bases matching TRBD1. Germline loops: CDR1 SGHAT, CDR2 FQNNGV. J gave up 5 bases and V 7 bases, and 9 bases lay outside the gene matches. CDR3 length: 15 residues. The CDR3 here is CASNSGQGSRDTQYF. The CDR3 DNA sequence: TGTGCCAGCAACTCGGGACAGGGGTCTAGAGATACGCAGTATTTT.

CDR3 region: CASSFKREPYEQYF. Written as DNA, the CDR3 is TGTGCCAGCAGCTTCAAGCGGGAGCCCTACGAGCAGTACTTC. The J gene is TRBJ2-7, the V gene TRBV5-6, with 8 bases lining up with TRBD2. This CDR3 comprises 14 residues. V was clipped by 2 bases and J by 2 bases; unmatched bases: 3. The germline gives CDR1 SGHDT, CDR2 YYEEEE. The variable domain in full, with the rest retrieved from reference TRBV5-6 and TRBJ2-7, is DAGVTQSPTHLIKTRGQQVTLRCSPKSGHDTVSWYQQALGQGPQFIFQYYEEEERQRGNFPDRFSGHQFPNYSSELNVNALLLGDSALYLCASSFKREPYEQYFGPGTRLTVT.

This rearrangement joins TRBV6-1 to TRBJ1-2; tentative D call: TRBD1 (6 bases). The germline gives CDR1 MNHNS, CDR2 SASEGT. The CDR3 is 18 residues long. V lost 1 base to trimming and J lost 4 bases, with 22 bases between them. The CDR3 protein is CASSEEVDGGAAAYGYTF. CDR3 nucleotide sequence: TGTGCCAGCAGTGAAGAAGTCGATGGGGGGGCGGCCGCCTATGGCTACACCTTC.

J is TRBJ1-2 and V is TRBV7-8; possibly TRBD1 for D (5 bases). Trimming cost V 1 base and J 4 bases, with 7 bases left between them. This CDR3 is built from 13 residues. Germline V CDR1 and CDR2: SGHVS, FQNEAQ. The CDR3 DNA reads TGTGCCAGCAGCTTAGGGGGCGGCTATGGCTACACCTTC. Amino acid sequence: CASSLGGGYGYTF.

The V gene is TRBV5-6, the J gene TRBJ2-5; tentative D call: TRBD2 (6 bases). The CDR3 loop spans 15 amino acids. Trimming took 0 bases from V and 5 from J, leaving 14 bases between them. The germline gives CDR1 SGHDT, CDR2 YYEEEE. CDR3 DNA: TGTGCCAGCAGCTTGGACTACGGGGGTGGGGAGACCCAGTACTTC. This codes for CASSLDYGGGETQYF.

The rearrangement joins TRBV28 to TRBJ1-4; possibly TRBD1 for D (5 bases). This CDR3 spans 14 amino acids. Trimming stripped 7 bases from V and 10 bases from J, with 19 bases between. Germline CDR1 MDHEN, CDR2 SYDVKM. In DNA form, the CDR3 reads TGTGCCAGCAACTTCCAGGGCCGGGAGGGAAAACTGTTTTTT. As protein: CASNFQGREGKLFF.

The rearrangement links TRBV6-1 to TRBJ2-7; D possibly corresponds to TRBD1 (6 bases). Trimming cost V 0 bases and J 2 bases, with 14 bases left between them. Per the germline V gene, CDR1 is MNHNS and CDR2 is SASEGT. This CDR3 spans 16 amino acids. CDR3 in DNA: TGTGCCAGCAGTGAAGCAACAGGGCCCAGCCCCTACGAGCAGTACTTC. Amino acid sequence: CASSEATGPSPYEQYF.

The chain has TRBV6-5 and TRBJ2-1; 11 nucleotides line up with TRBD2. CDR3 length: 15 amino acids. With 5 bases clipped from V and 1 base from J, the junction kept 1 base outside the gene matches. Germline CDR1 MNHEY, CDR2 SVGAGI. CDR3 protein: CASSASGRSYNEQFF. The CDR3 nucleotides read TGTGCCAGCAGTGCTAGCGGGAGGTCCTACAATGAGCAGTTCTTC.

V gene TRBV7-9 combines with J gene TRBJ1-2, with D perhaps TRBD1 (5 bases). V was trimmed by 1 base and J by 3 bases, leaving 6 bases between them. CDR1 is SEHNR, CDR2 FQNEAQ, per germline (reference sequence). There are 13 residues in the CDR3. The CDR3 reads CASSLGGHYGYTF. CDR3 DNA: TGTGCCAGCAGCTTAGGGGGCCACTATGGCTACACCTTC.

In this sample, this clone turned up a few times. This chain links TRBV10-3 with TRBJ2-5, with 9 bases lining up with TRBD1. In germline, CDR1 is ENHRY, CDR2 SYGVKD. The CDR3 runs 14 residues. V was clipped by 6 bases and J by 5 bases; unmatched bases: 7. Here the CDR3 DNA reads TGTGCCATCAGGAACAGGGGGCGAGGGGAGACCCAGTACTTC. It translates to CAIRNRGRGETQYF.

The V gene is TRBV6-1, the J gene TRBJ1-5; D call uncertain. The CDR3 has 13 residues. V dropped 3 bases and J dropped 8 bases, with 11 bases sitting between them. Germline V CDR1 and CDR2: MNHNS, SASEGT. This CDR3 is CASSDSAGEPQHF. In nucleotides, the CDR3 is TGTGCCAGCAGTGACTCCGCAGGCGAGCCCCAGCATTTT.